This T cell receptor (beta chain) was found in a study of cytomegalovirus exposure and HLA in healthy donors (dated by TCRdb to 2016 to 2017). Regarding the complete study: In an earlier analysis of some 550 of the donors, under 300 Gb of sequence data and 90 million to 120 million unique TCR beta sequences from 180 million or so T cells were reported. An earlier analysis of a few hundred of the donors applied high-throughput TCR beta sequencing to assess whether each TCR beta V gene segment acted as functional or pseudogenic. Typing coverage varied by locus: roughly 629-640 donors for A, B, C, DRB1 and DQB1; roughly 500 for DQA1; about 570 for DPA1; around 450 for DPB1. Among 300 to 500 genotyped donors of the cohort, an average of around 220,000 unique TCR beta nucleotide sequences was sequenced per donor, of which roughly 17% were non-productive. Alongside the repertoire data, information on donor age, sex, ethnicity and CMV serostatus was compiled. The aim of the study was to test whether cataloging public T cell receptors could identify signatures of past pathogen exposure. About five DR-DQ haplotypes were handled as single units for association and clustering because linkage in the cohort was strong. An early release covering about 600 HLA-typed donors comprised 250 to 350 gigabases of sequencing data and around 80 million unique TCR sequences. Rather than using new phenotypic data, the later analysis identified candidate immune exposures from TCR beta sequences and from how often those sequences occurred across donors. In a later analysis, previously published TCR beta repertoires from several hundred donors were re-analyzed and high-resolution HLA genotyping was added so that TCR occurrence patterns could be studied. HLA typing included class I and class II loci at four-digit resolution. Of the roughly 410 genotyped donors, 70% to 90% were placed in the genetic ancestry cluster associated with self-reported Caucasian donors. The T cell repertoires of some 700 subjects were profiled by immunosequencing and related to cytomegalovirus serostatus. A later genetic analysis took genome-wide SNP genotypes for about three fifths of the roughly 700 donors and used that subset as a discovery cohort. To predict cytomegalovirus infection status, the study combined high-throughput TCR immunosequencing, statistical association of individual TCRs with disease status, and machine learning. Every discovery cohort repertoire had been produced on one sequencing platform. A separate validation cohort of more than 100 different subjects was used in addition to the roughly 700-subject first cohort. What the work shows at the level of the full study, not this receptor alone: In a later analysis, HLA-associated TCR beta chains were found to be more clonally expanded and to have lower generation probabilities than equally common non-associated chains. Compared with the roughly 710-donor mean, donors in an Asian-associated ancestry cluster had fewer N-insertions in productive TCRs, according to a later genetic analysis. Cytomegalovirus status was reported to be diagnosed by the classifier with high specificity and sensitivity in both the original and validation cohorts. In a later genetic analysis, a missense DCLRE1C variant was associated with V-gene and J-gene trimming of TCR beta chains, and the association was replicated in an independent cohort. In a later analysis, several top co-occurrence clusters were reported to appear linked to parvovirus B19, influenza, CMV and Epstein-Barr virus. At a false discovery rate of 0.05, a later analysis linked fewer than 20,000 TCR beta sequences to specific HLA alleles. HLA typing was unavailable for some donors at each locus, so association tests used only the typed subset. The presence/absence analyses assumed that sequencing depth was roughly uniform across donors, and that assumption may not be true. Some IMGT-functional V segments, including TRBV6-2 and TRBV6-3, could not be distinguished by the 87-base-pair reads and were therefore excluded. It was suggested by the authors that the approach could potentially be generalized to other disease states and immunological phenotypes. In vitro tests confirmed that a few of the cytomegalovirus-associated TCR beta chains recognize cytomegalovirus antigens. Correlated functional status among segregating V segments might be attributable to linkage disequilibrium, but an unknown experimental factor could not be ruled out. Across donors, most TCR sequences were observed very rarely, whereas some public TCRs were present in many individuals. CMV serostatus was the only immune exposure information available for the cohort. The study listed 164 TCR beta chains as associated with cytomegalovirus. In a later analysis, most CMV-associated TCR beta chains were found to appear HLA-restricted, with HLA associations seemingly driven largely by CMV exposure. About 15 rarely observed V segments, including chromosome 9 orphons, were excluded from the earlier analysis of just under 600 of the donors because counts were too low. The sequencing pipeline was judged likely to have produced a cluster of highly shared sequence variants as a technical artifact. A further reported finding was that TCR beta sequences accurately predicted the HLA-A and HLA-B alleles for most subjects in the first cohort. In this cohort, only TCR beta chains were sequenced, and detectable features were limited by the absence of alpha or paired-chain data. When HLA alleles, especially DR and DQ, strongly co-occurred, TCR associations were difficult to assign to individual alleles. A later analysis found that TCR association rates varied across HLA loci, with DRB1 alleles showing the most associated TCRs and HLA-C alleles the fewest. An earlier analysis of approximately 570 of the donors showed that most TCR beta V segments appeared in productive rearrangements either about 90% or about 30% of the time, which broadly matched IMGT annotations.

This clone was picked up a small number of times. No cognate antigen has been identified for it. The record has no base qualities; no much larger clone is one base away. In the germline V gene, CDR1 corresponds to SGHRS and CDR2 to YFSETQ. There are 13 amino acids in the CDR3, from cysteine to phenylalanine inclusive. Of all the DNA, just the CDR3 is kept, 39 bases in frame from base 1. The V and J ends are trimmed by 1 base and 3 bases, leaving 8 bases between them. The cohort comprised 670 or so healthy bone marrow donors. Cohort members were all nominally healthy when sampled, although unrecorded immune exposures were likely present. The donor was CMV seronegative and was included in the group of a few hundred seronegative cohort members. A peripheral blood sample was collected from each donor, and TCR beta sequencing was performed on peripheral blood mononuclear cells. Genomic DNA extraction from the blood cell samples was performed with the Qiagen DNeasy Blood Extraction Kit.

The method was the immunoSEQ multiplex PCR assay. For the multiplex PCR, a mixture combining 60 forward primers for TCR Vbeta segments and 13 reverse primers for TCR Jbeta segments was used. The CDR3 region of rearranged TCR beta genes was amplified from genomic DNA with a multiplex PCR assay. On the Illumina HiSeq System, the amplified TCR beta libraries were sequenced as 87-base-pair reads. The source study handled its data this way. Across the roughly 670 repertoires, a later analysis counted 75 million to 90 million unique TCR beta chains, roughly 11 million of which were shared by at least two donors. A nearest-neighbor algorithm error-corrected the raw reads and collapsed the reads into unique sequences, merging closely related sequences to remove PCR and sequencing errors. V, D and J gene segments were assigned by aligning CDR3 sequences to IMGT reference sequences. For a sequence to be retained, a match of at least six nucleotides was required to both a V gene segment and a J gene segment. A rearrangement was called productive if the CDR3 had no stop codons and remained in frame with V and J, and every other rearrangement was called non-productive. Following IMGT convention, CDR3 was defined as the stretch from the second conserved V-encoded cysteine up to the conserved J-encoded phenylalanine. The earlier analysis of fewer than 700 of the donors excluded sequences that lacked an unambiguous match to a single V gene segment. An earlier analysis of approximately 590 of the donors classified V segments as functional when productive rearrangements were above 56.7% and as segregating when the standard deviation between donors was above 5%. To diagnose cytomegalovirus status from the catalog of TCR beta chain sequences, a statistical classification framework was built. In a later analysis, V and J genes were assigned by comparing TCR nucleotide sequences against IMGT/GENE-DB human TR gene sequences. The TCRdist pipeline was used in a later analysis to assign CDR3 sequences and most-parsimonious VDJ recombination scenarios. In a later analysis, every TCR beta chain was defined by the combination of its CDR3 amino acid sequence and its V-gene family, and reads without a unique V-gene family were dropped. To address suspected cross-contamination and a sequencing artifact, a later analysis removed roughly 640 highly shared, low-generation-probability nucleotide sequences. In a later analysis, a clonal expansion index for each public chain was calculated from normalized within-repertoire ranks of inferred template counts. A later analysis computed generation probabilities with a VDJ recombination model fitted to out-of-frame rearrangements, and checked the results against IGoR. In a later analysis, hypergeometric tests were used to score TCR-TCR, TCR-HLA and TCR-CMV co-occurrence, with a repertoire-size bias correction applied to TCR pairs. A later analysis estimated false discovery rates by permuting HLA or CMV assignments 20 times. In a later analysis, co-occurring TCRs were grouped using DBSCAN, with TCRdist sequence similarity added in when clustering inside HLA-allele-positive subsets. Co-occurrence clustering excluded repertoires with fewer than 30,000 or more than 120,000 public chains, plus five with anomalous nucleotide sharing. TCRdb re-hosts the immuneACCESS table, in-frame sequences only. Its copies lack some clones; in the studies checked, an unresolved V gene accounts for under half of them, and the cause for the rest is not known. Clone size and the V and J calls come from that table; the DNA yielded D and trimming. The sample table contains 130,000 or so clones; only one count was recorded for around 59% of them. Around 1.8% of the sample is taken by the ten largest.

Sequencing was done on a sample of PBMCs. This sequence was found in a male donor in good health and CMV-seronegative. The chain is made from TRBV5-1 and TRBJ2-7; the D gene is perhaps TRBD1, on 6 matching bases. At the DNA level, the sequence is TGCGCCAGCAGCTTGTCAGGGGTCTACGAGCAGTACTTC. This gives the protein CASSLSGVYEQYF.